These 29 T cell receptor beta chains originate from one sample sequenced in a study of beta chain features in type 1 diabetes. Their antigen targets remain unknown. Overall study results and limits: Moderate but significant shortening of TCRB CDR3s was recorded in all four CD4+ subsets from Type 1 diabetes patients.

The investigators reverse transcribed all of the isolated RNA, so they sequenced expressed TCRB transcripts. Only in-frame clones appear in the TCRdb table, and some are missing; sequencing was by immunoSEQ multiplex PCR. The sample consists of approximately 360,000 clones, roughly 13% of them appearing once. Sequenced material: naive CD4+ T cells from blood. The receptors derive from a woman between 18 and 29 years old with type 1 diabetes.

The CDR3 reads CSALRGTAQFF. CDR3 coding DNA: TGCAGTGCCCTGAGAGGGACTGCGCAGTTCTTC. The chain combines TRBV20-1 with TRBJ2-1, with D perhaps TRBD2 (6 bases). V lost 6 bases to trimming and J lost 12 bases, with 15 bases between them. The CDR3 has 11 residues. CDR1 and CDR2 from the germline V gene are DFQATT and SNEGSKA (reference sequence).

V and J are TRBV19 and TRBJ1-2, with TRBD1 as a possible D gene (5 bases). The CDR3 consists of 11 residues. Trimming removed 9 bases at V and 1 base at J, with 6 bases between. Germline values: CDR1 LNHDA, CDR2 SQIVND (reference sequence). The chain's CDR3 is CASGGNYGYTF. CDR3 in DNA: TGTGCCAGCGGGGGTAACTATGGCTACACCTTC.

V is TRBV9 and J is TRBJ2-3, with TRBD1 as a possible D gene (5 bases). The V end lost 1 base, the J end lost 5 bases, and 11 bases lay between the germline ends. Germline V gene sequence: CDR1 SGDLS, CDR2 YYNGEE. This CDR3 region has 14 residues. The CDR3 DNA sequence: TGTGCCAGCAGCGTAAGGGGTCTGGGAGATACGCAGTATTTT. Translating gives CASSVRGLGDTQYF.

This clone occurred a few times. This chain links TRBV5-4 with TRBJ1-2; possibly TRBD1 for D (6 bases). Germline V CDR1 and CDR2: SGHNT, YYREEE (reference sequence). V was cut by 1 base and J by 4 bases, with 14 bases left in between. The length of the CDR3 is 15 residues. The chain's CDR3 is CASSLKGTRVYGYTF. CDR3 bases: TGTGCCAGCAGCTTGAAAGGGACAAGAGTCTATGGCTACACCTTC.

This chain links TRBV9 with TRBJ2-7, with D possibly matching TRBD2 (7 bases). Trimming stripped 0 bases from V and 3 bases from J, with 16 bases between. This CDR3 is built from 16 residues. Germline V gene lookup returns CDR1 SGDLS and CDR2 YYNGEE. This CDR3 reads CASSVGWGGGDYEQYF. The CDR3 DNA follows: TGTGCCAGCAGCGTAGGATGGGGGGGCGGAGACTACGAGCAGTACTTC.

The sample holds a few counts of this clone. This chain joins TRBV7-2 and TRBJ1-2; 7 bases line up with TRBD1. In germline, CDR1 is SGHTA, CDR2 FQGNSA. There are 13 residues in the CDR3. J lost 8 bases, V lost 7 bases, and 10 bases had no gene match. The CDR3 bases are TGTGCCAGCAAAACAGGGGCAGGGGACGGCTACACCTTC. Amino acid sequence: CASKTGAGDGYTF.

V usage is TRBV19 and J usage is TRBJ2-1, with D possibly TRBD2 on 7 matching bases. Germline lookup yields CDR1 LNHDA and CDR2 SQIVND (reference sequence). This CDR3 region has 16 residues. Trimming pared 5 bases from V and 4 bases from J, leaving 18 bases between. In DNA form, the CDR3 reads TGTGCCAGTAGTTCTTTTGCGGGGGCCATGTACAATGAGCAGTTCTTC. Its translation is CASSSFAGAMYNEQFF.

This clone turned up a few times. In DNA, the CDR3 is TGCAGCGTTGTGGGCACAGGGGGAACGAACACCGGGGAGCTGTTTTTT. Protein product: CSVVGTGGTNTGELFF. The V gene is TRBV29-1, the J gene TRBJ2-2; 8 nucleotides align to TRBD1. This CDR3 region has 16 residues. Germline V CDR1 and CDR2: SQVTM, ANQGSEA. The V and J ends lost 4 bases and 0 bases, in that order; junction bases with no gene match: 7.

This clone showed up just a few times. The genes are TRBV6-5 and TRBJ1-1; D possibly corresponds to TRBD1 (5 bases). CDR1 and CDR2 from the germline V gene are MNHEY and SVGAGI. Trimming took off 6 bases at V and 5 bases at J, with 16 bases between the two ends. The CDR3 spans 14 residues. The CDR3 DNA follows: TGTGCCAGCAGCCCCCCGCAGGGCCAAACTGAAGCTTTCTTT. Translation: CASSPPQGQTEAFF.

The rearrangement joins TRBV12-5 to TRBJ2-6; no clear D. The length of the CDR3 is 14 residues. V lost 7 bases and J lost 3, with 10 bases in between. Germline V gene lookup returns CDR1 LGHNT and CDR2 FRNRAP. The CDR3 DNA is TGTGCTAGTGCCCCCTCGGGTGGGGCCAACGTCCTGACTTTC. Translated, it gives CASAPSGGANVLTF. Complete variable domain (other parts from reference TRBV12-5 and TRBJ2-6): DARVTQTPRHKVTEMGQEVTMRCQPILGHNTVFWYRQTMMQGLELLAYFRNRAPLDDSGMPKDRFSAEMPDATLATLKIQPSEPRDSAVYFCASAPSGGANVLTFGAGSRLTVL.

This chain connects TRBV10-3 to TRBJ2-7, with 10 bases aligning to TRBD2. Germline V gene data show CDR1 as ENHRY and CDR2 as SYGVKD. The CDR3 runs 19 residues. V lost 3 bases and J lost 4; bases outside the gene matches: 18. The CDR3, as DNA: TGTGCCATCAGTGAAAACAGGGAGAGGTCTAGCGGGAGAAGGTACGAGCAGTACTTC. As protein: CAISENRERSSGRRYEQYF.

This clone was counted a few times. The rearrangement joins TRBV14 to TRBJ2-2, with 8 bases aligning to TRBD1. This CDR3 spans 17 amino acids. V lost 0 bases to trimming and J lost 3 bases; unmatched junction nucleotides: 6. CDR1 and CDR2 from the germline V gene are SGHDN and FVKESK. In DNA form, the CDR3 reads TGTGCCAGCAGCCAAGAATGGGACAGGAGGGACACCGGGGAGCTGTTTTTT. This translates into CASSQEWDRRDTGELFF. Combining the CDR3 with reference TRBV14 and TRBJ2-2 gives the whole variable domain EAGVTQFPSHSVIEKGQTVTLRCDPISGHDNLYWYRRVMGKEIKFLLHFVKESKQDESGMPNNRFLAERTGGTYSTLKVQPAELEDSGVYFCASSQEWDRRDTGELFFGEGSRLTVL.

The chain combines TRBV15 with TRBJ2-1; TRBD1 aligns across 8 bases. Germline-derived CDR1 and CDR2 are LNHNV and YYDKDF (reference sequence). The V segment lost 1 base and the J segment 7 bases; nucleotides outside the gene matches: 6. This CDR3 has 15 amino acids. CDR3 nucleotide sequence: TGTGCCACCAGCAGAGCTCAAGACAGGGGTAATGAGCAGTTCTTC. It is translated as CATSRAQDRGNEQFF.

The V and J genes are TRBV5-1 and TRBJ1-2, with a weak D call TRBD1 (5 bases). The germline V gene has CDR1 SGHRS and CDR2 YFSETQ. Trimming took 4 bases from V and 7 from J, leaving 8 bases between them. The CDR3 sequence is 11 residues long. The CDR3 DNA is TGCGCCAGCAGCGTGGACACTGGCTACACCTTC. Translating gives CASSVDTGYTF.

V usage is TRBV5-6 and J usage is TRBJ1-4, with D hard to call. The germline V gene encodes CDR1 SGHDT and CDR2 YYEEEE. The CDR3 totals 14 residues. V was shortened by 4 bases and J by 6 bases, with 13 bases between the two germline ends. DNA of the CDR3: TGTGCCAGCAGCCCCCCGGGATTTGATGAAAAACTGTTTTTT. As protein: CASSPPGFDEKLFF. The whole variable domain, remainder taken from reference TRBV5-6 and TRBJ1-4, is DAGVTQSPTHLIKTRGQQVTLRCSPKSGHDTVSWYQQALGQGPQFIFQYYEEEERQRGNFPDRFSGHQFPNYSSELNVNALLLGDSALYLCASSPPGFDEKLFFGSGTQLSVL.

CDR3 protein: CASSLSGGLPYGYTF. DNA for the CDR3: TGTGCCAGCAGTTTATCGGGGGGATTACCCTATGGCTACACCTTC. V usage is TRBV27 and J usage is TRBJ1-2; D is possibly TRBD1 (5 bases). CDR1 and CDR2 (germline): MNHEY, SMNVEV (reference sequence). The length of the CDR3 is 15 residues. Trimming took 0 bases from V and 4 from J, leaving 12 bases between them.

This clone was observed a few times. The chain recombines TRBV10-3 with TRBJ2-1; weak D call: TRBD2 (5 bases). Germline CDR1 reads ENHRY; CDR2 reads SYGVKD. Trimming left V 9 bases short and J 6 bases short, with 15 bases between. The CDR3 covers 13 residues. The DNA for the CDR3 is TGTGCCATTGATCGTCCTGGGAGCAATGAGCAGTTCTTC. As protein: CAIDRPGSNEQFF.

This clone showed up just once. The chain combines TRBV5-1 with TRBJ2-5, with TRBD2 identical over 10 bases. Per germline, CDR1 SGHRS and CDR2 YFSETQ. There are 15 residues in the CDR3. The V gene end was trimmed by 0 bases and the J gene end by 1 base; junction bases not matched to a gene: 0. In DNA form, the CDR3 reads TGCGCCAGCAGCTTGGGGACTAGCGGCCAAGAGACCCAGTACTTC. Its translation is CASSLGTSGQETQYF.

The table lists this clone with a few counts. The chain has TRBV28 and TRBJ2-7; TRBD2 aligns across 7 bases. The CDR3 is made up of 16 amino acids. Germline V lookup: CDR1 MDHEN, CDR2 SYDVKM. Trimming at V came to 7 bases and at J to 4 bases, leaving 16 bases not matched to a gene. The CDR3 loop reads CASTAGGGRGVYEQYF. The CDR3 DNA reads TGTGCCAGCACCGCTGGGGGGGGACGGGGGGTATACGAGCAGTACTTC.

The table lists this clone with a few counts. V gene TRBV5-4 combines with J gene TRBJ1-3; D remains ambiguous. Trimming took off 0 bases at V and 2 bases at J, with 9 bases between the two ends. The V gene's germline CDR1 is SGHNT and CDR2 YYREEE (reference sequence). The CDR3 runs 15 residues. CDR3 residues: CASSLAMGPGNTIYF. CDR3 in DNA: TGTGCCAGCAGCTTGGCCATGGGCCCTGGAAACACCATATATTTT.

The genes are TRBV11-2 and TRBJ2-3; maybe TRBD1 (6 bases). The CDR3 has 14 amino acids. Germline V gives CDR1 SGHAT, CDR2 FQNNGV. Trimming removed 4 bases at V and 1 base at J, with 9 bases between. In DNA, the CDR3 is TGTGCCAGCAGCTCCCGGACAGGCACAGATACGCAGTATTTT. Amino acids: CASSSRTGTDTQYF. Supplemented by reference TRBV11-2 and TRBJ2-3, the full variable domain reads EAGVAQSPRYKIIEKRQSVAFWCNPISGHATLYWYQQILGQGPKLLIQFQNNGVVDDSQLPKDRFSAERLKGVDSTLKIQPAKLEDSAVYLCASSSRTGTDTQYFGPGTRLTVL.

This clone showed up just a few times. This chain links TRBV9 with TRBJ1-5; 10 positions agree with TRBD1. V shed 4 bases, J shed 5 bases, and the junction held 12 bases outside the gene matches. The CDR3 is 17 residues long. The germline V gene encodes CDR1 SGDLS and CDR2 YYNGEE. The CDR3 is CASSKGTGEAVDQPQHF. DNA of the CDR3: TGTGCCAGCAGCAAGGGGACAGGGGAGGCGGTGGATCAGCCCCAGCATTTT.

This clone turned up a few times. V and J are TRBV5-1 and TRBJ2-2; 9 bases are a match to TRBD1. V lost 3 bases to trimming and J lost 4 bases; unmatched junction nucleotides: 4. Germline CDR1 and CDR2: SGHRS and YFSETQ. The CDR3 has 15 residues. The DNA for the CDR3 is TGCGCCAGCAGCTGGGGACAGGGAAGCACCGGGGAGCTGTTTTTT. Translated, it gives CASSWGQGSTGELFF.

The rearrangement links TRBV4-3 to TRBJ2-7, with 8 nucleotides matching TRBD2. V trimming: 0 bases; J trimming: 1 base; junction bases outside the gene matches: 2. In germline, CDR1 is LGHNA, CDR2 YSLEER. This CDR3 has 15 amino acids. CDR3 DNA sequence: TGCGCCAGCAGCCAAGAGCGGGAGGAATCCTACGAGCAGTACTTC. Amino acid sequence: CASSQEREESYEQYF.

This clone has just a few counts. The J gene is TRBJ2-4, the V gene TRBV15; the D gene is possibly TRBD2 (5 bases). CDR1 LNHNV and CDR2 YYDKDF come from the germline V gene (reference sequence). The V and J ends lost 3 bases and 3 bases respectively, with 9 bases between them. The CDR3 extends over 14 amino acids. CDR3 protein: CATSRDRGKNIQYF. CDR3 sequence (DNA): TGTGCCACCAGCAGGGATCGGGGCAAAAACATTCAGTACTTC.

This clone was picked up a small number of times. The genes are TRBV18 and TRBJ2-1; 7 bases agree with TRBD1. The germline V gene has CDR1 KGHSH and CDR2 LQKENI. This CDR3 is 16 amino acids long. Trimming cost V 1 base and J 6 bases; bases outside gene matches: 9. The CDR3 DNA sequence: TGTGCCAGCTCACCACTTGACAGGGATACCCTCAATGAGCAGTTCTTC. Protein sequence: CASSPLDRDTLNEQFF.

V usage is TRBV4-3 and J usage is TRBJ1-2; D unresolved. Germline V gene sequence: CDR1 LGHNA, CDR2 YSLEER. The V and J ends lost 4 bases and 0 bases respectively, with 12 bases between them. The CDR3 runs 15 residues. CDR3 protein: CASSPGGLTNYGYTF. The CDR3 region has the DNA TGCGCCAGCAGCCCTGGAGGGCTGACTAACTATGGCTACACCTTC.

The chain has TRBV30 and TRBJ2-3; 9 nucleotides line up with TRBD2. The germline gives CDR1 GTSNPN, CDR2 SVGIG (reference sequence). The CDR3 loop spans 16 amino acids. The ends lost 1 base at V and 2 bases at J; junction bases unmatched: 7. CDR3 sequence: CAWSARLAGTTDTQYF. CDR3 coding DNA: TGTGCCTGGAGTGCTCGGCTAGCGGGGACCACAGATACGCAGTATTTT.

This clone showed up just once. The chain links TRBV9 to TRBJ2-2, with D unresolved. Germline CDR1 SGDLS, CDR2 YYNGEE. V was clipped by 1 base and J by 3 bases, with 13 bases between them. This CDR3 has 16 residues. This CDR3 reads CASSVIDTPHTGELFF. Written as DNA, the CDR3 is TGTGCCAGCAGCGTAATTGACACCCCGCACACCGGGGAGCTGTTTTTT.